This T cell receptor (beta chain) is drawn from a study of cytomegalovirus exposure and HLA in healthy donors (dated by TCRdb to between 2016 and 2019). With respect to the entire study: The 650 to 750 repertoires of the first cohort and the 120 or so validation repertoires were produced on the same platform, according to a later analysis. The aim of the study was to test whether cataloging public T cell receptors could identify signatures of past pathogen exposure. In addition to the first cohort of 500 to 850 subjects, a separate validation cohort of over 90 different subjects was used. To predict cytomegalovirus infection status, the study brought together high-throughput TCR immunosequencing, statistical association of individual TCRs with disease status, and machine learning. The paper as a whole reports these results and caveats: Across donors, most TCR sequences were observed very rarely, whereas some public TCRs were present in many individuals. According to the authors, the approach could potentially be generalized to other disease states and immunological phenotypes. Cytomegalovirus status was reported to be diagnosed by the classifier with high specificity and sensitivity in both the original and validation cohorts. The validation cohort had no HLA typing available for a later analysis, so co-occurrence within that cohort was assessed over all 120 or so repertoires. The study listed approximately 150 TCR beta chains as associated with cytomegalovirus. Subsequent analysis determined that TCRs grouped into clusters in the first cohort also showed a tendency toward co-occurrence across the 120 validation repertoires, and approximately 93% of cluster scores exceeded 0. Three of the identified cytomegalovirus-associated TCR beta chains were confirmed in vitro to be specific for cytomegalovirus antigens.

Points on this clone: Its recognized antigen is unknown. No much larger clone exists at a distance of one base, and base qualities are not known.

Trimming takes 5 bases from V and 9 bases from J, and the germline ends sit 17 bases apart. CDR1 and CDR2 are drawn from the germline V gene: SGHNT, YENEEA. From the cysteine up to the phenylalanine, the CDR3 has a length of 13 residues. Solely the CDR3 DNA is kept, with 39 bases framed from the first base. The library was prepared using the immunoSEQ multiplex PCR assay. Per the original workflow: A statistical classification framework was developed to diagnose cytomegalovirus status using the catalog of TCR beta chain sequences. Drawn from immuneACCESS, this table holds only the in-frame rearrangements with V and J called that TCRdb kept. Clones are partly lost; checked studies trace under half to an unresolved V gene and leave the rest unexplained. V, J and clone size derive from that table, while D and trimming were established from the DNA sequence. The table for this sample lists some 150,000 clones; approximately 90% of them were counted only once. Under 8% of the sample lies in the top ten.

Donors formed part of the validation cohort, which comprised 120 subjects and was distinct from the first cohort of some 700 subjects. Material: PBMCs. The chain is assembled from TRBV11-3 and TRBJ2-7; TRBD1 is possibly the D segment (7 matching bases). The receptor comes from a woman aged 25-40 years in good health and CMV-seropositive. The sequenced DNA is TGTGCCAGCAGCCAGGGGGTAGCGGAGCTGCAGTACTTC. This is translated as CASSQGVAELQYF.